This T cell receptor beta chain appears in the sequencing data of a study of OX40 agonist ivuxolimab in advanced cancers. In the study overall: Dose-escalation cases comprised hepatocellular carcinoma, melanoma, renal cell or head and neck cancer. Study-wide findings and caveats: CD4+ and CD8+ blood T cells expanded clonally by week 6 at 0.1 to 3.0 mg/kg. Clonal expansion in partial responders at 0.1-3.0 mg/kg ranked among the lowest. Undetermined was the antigen specificity of the expanded peripheral T cells.

As to this clone: What it binds is not known.

Sequenced by immunoSEQ multiplex PCR; TCRdb stores in-frame clones only, minus some. This table has some 100,000 clones, around 80% appearing once. Germline V gene sequence: CDR1 MNHEY, CDR2 SVGAGI. Trimming removed 4 bases from V and 3 bases from J, with 9 bases in between. This CDR3 region has 13 residues. The chain links TRBV6-5 to TRBJ1-1; D ambiguous. This specimen consisted of CD4+ or CD8+ T cells sorted from blood, obtained in a trial of the OX40 agonist ivuxolimab. This receptor was obtained from an adult with an advanced solid tumor such as melanoma, head and neck, liver or kidney cancer. The CDR3 region has the DNA TGTGCCAGCAGTTCGACATGGGACACTGAAGCTTTCTTT. This translates into CASSSTWDTEAFF.